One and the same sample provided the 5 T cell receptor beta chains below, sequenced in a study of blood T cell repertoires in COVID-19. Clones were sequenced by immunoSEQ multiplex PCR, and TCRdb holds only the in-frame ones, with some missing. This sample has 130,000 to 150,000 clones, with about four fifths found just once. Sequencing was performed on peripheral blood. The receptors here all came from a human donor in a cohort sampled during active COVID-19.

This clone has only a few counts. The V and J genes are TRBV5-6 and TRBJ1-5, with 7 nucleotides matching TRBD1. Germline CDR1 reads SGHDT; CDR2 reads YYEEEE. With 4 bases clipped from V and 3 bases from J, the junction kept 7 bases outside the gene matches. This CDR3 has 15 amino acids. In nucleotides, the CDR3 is TGTGCCAGCAGCCGCAGGGGACAGATCAATCAGCCCCAGCATTTT. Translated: CASSRRGQINQPQHF.

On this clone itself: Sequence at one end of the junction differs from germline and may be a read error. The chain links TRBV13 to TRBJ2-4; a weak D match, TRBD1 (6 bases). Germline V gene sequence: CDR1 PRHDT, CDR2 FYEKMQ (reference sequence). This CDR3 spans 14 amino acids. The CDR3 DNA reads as TGTGCCAGCAGCCCAAGGACAGCCCAAAACATTCAGTACTTC. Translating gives CASSPRTAQNIQYF.

The CDR3 loop reads CASSQGTGGYEKLFF. CDR3 nucleotide sequence: TGTGCCAGCAGCCAAGGGACAGGGGGATATGAAAAACTGTTTTTT. The genes are TRBV16 and TRBJ1-4; TRBD1 matches 11 bases. Per germline, CDR1 KGHSY and CDR2 FQNENV. V was clipped by 2 bases and J by 6 bases; unmatched bases: 2. The CDR3 is made up of 15 amino acids.

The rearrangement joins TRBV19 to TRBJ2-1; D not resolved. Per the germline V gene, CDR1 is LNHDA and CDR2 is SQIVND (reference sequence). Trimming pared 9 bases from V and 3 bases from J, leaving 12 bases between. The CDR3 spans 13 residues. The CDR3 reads CASRLAGYNEQFF. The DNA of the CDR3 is TGTGCCAGCAGACTGGCCGGCTACAATGAGCAGTTCTTC.

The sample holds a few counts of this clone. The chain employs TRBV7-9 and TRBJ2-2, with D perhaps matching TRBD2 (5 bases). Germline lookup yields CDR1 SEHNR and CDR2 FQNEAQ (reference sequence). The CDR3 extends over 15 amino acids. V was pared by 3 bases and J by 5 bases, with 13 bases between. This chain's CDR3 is CASSLAVGETGELFF. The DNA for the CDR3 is TGTGCCAGCAGCTTGGCGGTGGGAGAGACCGGGGAGCTGTTTTTT.